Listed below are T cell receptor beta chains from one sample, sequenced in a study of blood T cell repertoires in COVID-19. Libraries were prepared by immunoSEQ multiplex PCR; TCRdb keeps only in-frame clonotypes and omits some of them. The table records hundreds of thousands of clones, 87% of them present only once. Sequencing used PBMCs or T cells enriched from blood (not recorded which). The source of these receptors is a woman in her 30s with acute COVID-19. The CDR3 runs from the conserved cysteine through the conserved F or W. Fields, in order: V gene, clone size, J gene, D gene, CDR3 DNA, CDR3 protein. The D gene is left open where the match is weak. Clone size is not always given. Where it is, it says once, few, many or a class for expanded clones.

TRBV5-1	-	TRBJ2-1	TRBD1	TGCGCCAGCAGCTTGGGAGGGGGCTCCGGACATGAGCAGTTCTTC	CASSLGGGSGHEQFF
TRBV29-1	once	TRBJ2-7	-	TGCAGCGCTTCGACAAATTCCTACGAGCAGTACTTC	CSASTNSYEQYF
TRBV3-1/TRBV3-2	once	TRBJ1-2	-	TGTGCCAGCAGCCATCTACAGGGCTACTATGGCTACACCTTC	CASSHLQGYYGYTF
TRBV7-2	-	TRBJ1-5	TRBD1	TGTGCCAGCAGCCGCCAAACGGGGACAGGCAGCAATCAGCCCCAGCATTTT	CASSRQTGTGSNQPQHF
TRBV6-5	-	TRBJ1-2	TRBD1	TGTGCCAGCATTAAACAGGGGGCGGATGGCTACACCTTC	CASIKQGADGYTF
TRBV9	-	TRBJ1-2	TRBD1	TGTGCCAGCGGCATCGGGACAGGAAACTATGGCTACACCTTC	CASGIGTGNYGYTF
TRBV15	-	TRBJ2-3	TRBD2	TGTGCCACCAGCAGAGGAGCGGGAAGCACAGATACGCAGTATTTT	CATSRGAGSTDTQYF
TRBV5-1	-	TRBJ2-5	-	TGCGCCAGCAGCCCAGGGATTTTAGAGACCCAGTACTTC	CASSPGILETQYF
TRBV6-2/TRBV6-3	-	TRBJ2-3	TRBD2	TGTGCCAGCAGTTACTCACCTGGAGCGGGAGATGTAGATACGCAGTATTTT	CASSYSPGAGDVDTQYF
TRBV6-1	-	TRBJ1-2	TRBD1	TGTGCCAGCAGTGATCAGGGGGCTGGCTATGGCTACACCTTC	CASSDQGAGYGYTF
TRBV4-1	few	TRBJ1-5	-	TGCGCCAGCAGCCAAGATGGGGGGGCCGACAATCAGCCCCAGCATTTT	CASSQDGGADNQPQHF
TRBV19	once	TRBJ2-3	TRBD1	TGTGCCAGTAGTTTCCGGACAGGGGATTTTCTAGATACGCAGTATTTT	CASSFRTGDFLDTQYF
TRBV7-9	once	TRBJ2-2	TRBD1	TGTGCCAGCAGCCTGGGACAGGGAAAAACCGGGGAGCTGTTTTTT	CASSLGQGKTGELFF
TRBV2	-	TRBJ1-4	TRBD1	TGTGCCAGCAGTGCGGGGACAGGGAGAGCAACTAATGAAAAACTGTTTTTT	CASSAGTGRATNEKLFF
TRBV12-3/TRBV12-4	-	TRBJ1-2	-	TGTGCCAGCTCCGAGGCGCTTTCCCGTGGCTACACCTTC	CASSEALSRGYTF
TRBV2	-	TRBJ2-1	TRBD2	TGTGCCAGCAGGGCTAGCGGGGGGGCGTACAATGAGCAGTTCTTC	CASRASGGAYNEQFF
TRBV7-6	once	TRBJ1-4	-	TGTGCCAGCAGCTTAGACGGGTTGACTAATGAAAAACTGTTTTTT	CASSLDGLTNEKLFF
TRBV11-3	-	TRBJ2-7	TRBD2	TGTGCCAGCAGTTCTGGGACTAGTGACGAGCAGTACTTC	CASSSGTSDEQYF
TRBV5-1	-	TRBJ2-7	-	TGCGCCAGCAGACGGACTGTGATGGAAGGCTCCTACGAGCAGTACTTC	CASRRTVMEGSYEQYF
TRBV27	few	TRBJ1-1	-	TGTGCCAGCAGTTTATGGGGCCAGTCCACTGAAGCTTTCTTT	CASSLWGQSTEAFF
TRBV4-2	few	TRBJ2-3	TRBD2	TGTGCCAGCAGCCCGGGACTAGCGGGGGGGCCGCCTACAGATACGCAGTATTTT	CASSPGLAGGPPTDTQYF
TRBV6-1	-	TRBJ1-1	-	TGTGCCAGCAGTGACCAAGCCCCCGGTGAAGCTTTCTTT	CASSDQAPGEAFF
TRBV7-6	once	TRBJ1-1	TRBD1	TGTGCCAGCAGCTTAGGGCCGGGACAGACCACTGAAGCTTTCTTT	CASSLGPGQTTEAFF
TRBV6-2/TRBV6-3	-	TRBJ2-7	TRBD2	TGTGCCAGCAGTTACTCTCTAGCGGGAGTGCAAGAGCAGTACTTC	CASSYSLAGVQEQYF
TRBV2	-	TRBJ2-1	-	TGTGCCATACAGGTTCAGGTGGCGTTCTTC	CAIQVQVAFF
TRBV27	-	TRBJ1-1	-	TGTGCCAGCAGCCAGGGGCCCGGACTTGTAATGAACACTGAAGCTTTCTTT	CASSQGPGLVMNTEAFF
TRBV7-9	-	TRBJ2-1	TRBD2	TGTGCCAGCAGCGCGGGACTAGCGGGAGGGGTGCAGTTCTTC	CASSAGLAGGVQFF
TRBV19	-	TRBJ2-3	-	TGTGCCAGTAGTGAGTTGACAGATACGCAGTATTTT	CASSELTDTQYF
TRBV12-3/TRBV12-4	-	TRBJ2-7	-	TGTGCCAGCAGTCGGACAGAAAATTACGAGCAGTACTTC	CASSRTENYEQYF
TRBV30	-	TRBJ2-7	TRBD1	TGTGCCGCCAAGACAGGGTTCTACGAGCAGTACTTC	CAAKTGFYEQYF
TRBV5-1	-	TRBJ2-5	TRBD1	TGCGCCAGCAGCTTGAACCCACAGGGGGCAGGAGAGACCCAGTACTTC	CASSLNPQGAGETQYF
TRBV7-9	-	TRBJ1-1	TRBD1	TGTGCCAGCAGCTTAACCCCATCAGGGGGCGCAACTGAAGCTTTCTTT	CASSLTPSGGATEAFF
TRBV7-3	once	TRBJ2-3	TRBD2	TGTGCCAGCAGCTTAAGCGGGGGGGCGATAGATACGCAGTATTTT	CASSLSGGAIDTQYF
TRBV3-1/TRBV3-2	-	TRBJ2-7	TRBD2	TGTGCCAGCAGCCTCGGACTAGCGGAGACCTACGAGCAGTACTTC	CASSLGLAETYEQYF
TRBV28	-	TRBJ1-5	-	TGTGCCAGCAGTTTAAGACAGCCCAATCAGCCCCAGCATTTT	CASSLRQPNQPQHF
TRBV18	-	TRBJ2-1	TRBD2	TGTGCCAGCTCACTTTCTGTCCCTAGCGGGAGATACAATGAGCAGTTCTTC	CASSLSVPSGRYNEQFF
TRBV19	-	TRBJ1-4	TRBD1	TGTGCCAGTAGGGGGACAGACGCAACTAATGAAAAACTGTTTTTT	CASRGTDATNEKLFF
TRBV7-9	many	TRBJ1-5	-	TGTGCCAGCAGCCTAGACGGGGGGGGCAATCAGCCCCAGCATTTT	CASSLDGGGNQPQHF
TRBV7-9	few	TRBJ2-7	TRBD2	TGTGCCAGCAGCTTAAGATCTAGCGGCAGTAGGGAGCAGTACTTC	CASSLRSSGSREQYF
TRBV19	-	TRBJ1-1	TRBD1	TGTGCCAGTAGGGGACAGGGTTGGACTGAAGCTTTCTTT	CASRGQGWTEAFF
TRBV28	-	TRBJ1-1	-	TGTGCCAGCATTCCCGGGGGGCCACCCTTGAACACTGAAGCTTTCTTT	CASIPGGPPLNTEAFF
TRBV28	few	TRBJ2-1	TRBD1	TGTGCCAGCAGTCTGACAGGGGGCTCCTACAATGAGCAGTTCTTC	CASSLTGGSYNEQFF
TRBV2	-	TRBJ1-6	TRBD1	TGTGCCAGCAGTGAGAGGGGGCCTTATTCACCCCTCCACTTT	CASSERGPYSPLHF
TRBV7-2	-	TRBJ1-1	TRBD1	TGTGCCAGCAGCTTAGCCGGGACAGCCAACACTGAAGCTTTCTTT	CASSLAGTANTEAFF
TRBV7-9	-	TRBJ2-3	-	TGTGCCAGCAGCTGGGGGCGGGAGATCACAGATACGCAGTATTTT	CASSWGREITDTQYF
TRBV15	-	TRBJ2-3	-	TGTGCCACCAGCGGATATACAGGAGATACGCAGTATTTT	CATSGYTGDTQYF
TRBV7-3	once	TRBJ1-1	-	TGTGCCAGCAGCGCAGGCCCCAACACTGAAGCTTTCTTT	CASSAGPNTEAFF
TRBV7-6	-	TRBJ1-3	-	TGTGCCAGCAGCTTAGTTCCAGGGGCAGCCTCTGGAAACACCATATATTTT	CASSLVPGAASGNTIYF
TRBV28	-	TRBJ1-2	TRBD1	TGTGCCAGCAGTTTAATTGACAGAACAGGGGACTATGGCTACACCTTC	CASSLIDRTGDYGYTF
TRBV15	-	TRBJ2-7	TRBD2	TGTGCCACCAGCAGAGACCGGGGGGGACTTGAGCAGTACTTC	CATSRDRGGLEQYF
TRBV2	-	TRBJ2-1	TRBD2	TGTGCCACTACGGGAGGGGGGGTCTACAATGAGCAGTTCTTC	CATTGGGVYNEQFF
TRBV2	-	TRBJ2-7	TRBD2	TGTGCCAGCAGGGGACTAGCGGGAGTGTACGAGCAGTACTTC	CASRGLAGVYEQYF
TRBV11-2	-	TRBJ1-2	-	TGTGCCAGCAGCTTAGGGCAGGGATGGGGCTACACCTTC	CASSLGQGWGYTF
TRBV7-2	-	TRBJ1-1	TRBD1	TGTGCCAGCAGCTTAGGGGGCGGGACAGGCCTAACTTTCTTT	CASSLGGGTGLTFF